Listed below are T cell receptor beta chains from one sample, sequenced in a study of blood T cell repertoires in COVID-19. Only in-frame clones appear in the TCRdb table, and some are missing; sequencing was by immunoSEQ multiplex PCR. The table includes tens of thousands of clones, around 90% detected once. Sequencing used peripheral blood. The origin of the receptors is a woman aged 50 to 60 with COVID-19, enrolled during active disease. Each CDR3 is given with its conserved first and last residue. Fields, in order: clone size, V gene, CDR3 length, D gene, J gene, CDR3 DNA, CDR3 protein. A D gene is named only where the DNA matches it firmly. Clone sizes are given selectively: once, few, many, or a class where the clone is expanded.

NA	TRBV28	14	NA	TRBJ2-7	TGTGCCAGCAGTCCCTTCGGGGAGACCTACGAGCAGTACTTC	CASSPFGETYEQYF
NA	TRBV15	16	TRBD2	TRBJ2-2	TGTGCCACCAGCAGCCCCGGCGGGAGCAACGGCGGGGAGCTGTTTTTT	CATSSPGGSNGGELFF
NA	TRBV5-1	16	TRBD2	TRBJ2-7	TGCGCCAGCAGCAACTTAGCGGGAGGGCCGCACAACGAGCAGTACTTC	CASSNLAGGPHNEQYF
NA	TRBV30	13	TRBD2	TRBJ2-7	TGTGCCTCAACGAGCGGGAGGGTCTACGAGCAGTACTTC	CASTSGRVYEQYF
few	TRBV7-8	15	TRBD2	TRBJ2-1	TGTGCCAGCAGCTTTAGCGGGAGGACCTACAATGAGCAGTTCTTC	CASSFSGRTYNEQFF
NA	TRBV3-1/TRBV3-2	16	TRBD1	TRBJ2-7	TGTGCCAGCAGCCAAGCTAGGACAGGGGGCCTCTACGAGCAGTACTTC	CASSQARTGGLYEQYF
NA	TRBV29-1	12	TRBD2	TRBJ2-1	TGCAGCGTTGCCTCTAGCGGGGATGAGCAGTTCTTC	CSVASSGDEQFF
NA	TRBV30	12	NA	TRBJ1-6	TGTGCCTGGAGGGGGGCTAATTCACCCCTCCACTTT	CAWRGANSPLHF
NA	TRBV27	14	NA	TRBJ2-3	TGTGCCAGCAGTTTATGGAGACGGGCAGATACGCAGTATTTT	CASSLWRRADTQYF
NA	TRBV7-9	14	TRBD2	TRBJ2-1	TGTGCCAGCAGCCCTGGGACTAGCTACGGTGAGCAGTTCTTC	CASSPGTSYGEQFF
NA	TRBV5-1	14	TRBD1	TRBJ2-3	TGCGCCAGCAGCCTGGGACAGGGTGGGTATACGCAGTATTTT	CASSLGQGGYTQYF
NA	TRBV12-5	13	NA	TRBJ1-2	TGTGCTAGTGGTCCGGGGACACTCTATGGCTACACCTTC	CASGPGTLYGYTF
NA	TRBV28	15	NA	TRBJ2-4	TGTGCCAGCACAACCCAAGGGGCGGTCAAAAACATTCAGTACTTC	CASTTQGAVKNIQYF
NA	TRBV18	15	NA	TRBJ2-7	TGTGCCAGCTCCCATCGGGACACCGACCTATACGAGCAGTACTTC	CASSHRDTDLYEQYF
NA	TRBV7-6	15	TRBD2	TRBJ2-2	TGTGCCAGCAGGCTCGGGGGGGGAAACACCGGGGAGCTGTTTTTT	CASRLGGGNTGELFF
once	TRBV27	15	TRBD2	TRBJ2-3	TGTGCCAGCAGTTTTGTAGCGGGAGAGGGAGATACGCAGTATTTT	CASSFVAGEGDTQYF
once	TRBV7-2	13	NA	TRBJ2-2	TGTGCCAGCAGCTCTACAGTGACCGGGGAGCTGTTTTTT	CASSSTVTGELFF
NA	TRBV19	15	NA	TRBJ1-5	TGTGCCAGTAGAACAGGGTTTTATAGCAATCAGCCCCAGCATTTT	CASRTGFYSNQPQHF
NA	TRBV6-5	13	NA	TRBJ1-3	TGTGCCAGCAGTTACTCAGCCGGACAGACCATATATTTT	CASSYSAGQTIYF
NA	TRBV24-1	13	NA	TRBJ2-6	TGTGCCACCGCGAGAGGTGGGGCCAACGTCCTGACTTTC	CATARGGANVLTF
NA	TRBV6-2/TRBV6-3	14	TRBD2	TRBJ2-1	TGTGCCAGCAGTAAAAGACTAGCGAACAATGAGCAGTTCTTC	CASSKRLANNEQFF
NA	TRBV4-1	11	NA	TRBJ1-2	TGCGCCAGCAGCCGAGACTATGGCTACACCTTC	CASSRDYGYTF
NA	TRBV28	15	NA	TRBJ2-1	TGTGCCAGCAGTTTATCAAAACAGTCCTACAATGAGCAGTTCTTC	CASSLSKQSYNEQFF
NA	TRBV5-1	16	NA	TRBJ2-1	TGCGCCAGCAGCTTGGGGGGAGTAGGCGCCTACAATGAGCAGTTCTTC	CASSLGGVGAYNEQFF
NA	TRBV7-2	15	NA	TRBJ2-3	TGTGCCAGCAGCCCTTACCTTACCCAGACAGATACGCAGTATTTT	CASSPYLTQTDTQYF
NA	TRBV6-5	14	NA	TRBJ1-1	TGTGCCAGCCAACCCGGGACATCGAACACTGAAGCTTTCTTT	CASQPGTSNTEAFF
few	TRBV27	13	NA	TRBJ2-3	TGTGCCAGCAGGCCTGGACTATTTAATACGCAGTATTTT	CASRPGLFNTQYF
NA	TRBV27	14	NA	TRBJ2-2	TGTGCCAGCTCTGGAGGAATGGTCCCCGGGGAGCTGTTTTTT	CASSGGMVPGELFF
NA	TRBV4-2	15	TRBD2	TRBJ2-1	TGTGCCAGCAGCCAAGGTGTAGCGGGAGATAATGAGCAGTTCTTC	CASSQGVAGDNEQFF
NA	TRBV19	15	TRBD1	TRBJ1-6	TGTGCCAGTAGTATAGGAACAGGGGTTTCGTCACCCCTCCACTTT	CASSIGTGVSSPLHF
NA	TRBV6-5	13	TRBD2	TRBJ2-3	TGTGCCAGCAGGACTAGCGGCACAGATACGCAGTATTTT	CASRTSGTDTQYF
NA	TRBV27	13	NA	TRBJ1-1	TGTGCCAGCAGCCCTCACGAGGGGGCTGAAGCTTTCTTT	CASSPHEGAEAFF
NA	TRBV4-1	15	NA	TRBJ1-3	TGCGCCAGCAGCCAACGACTCGGGTCTGGAAACACCATATATTTT	CASSQRLGSGNTIYF
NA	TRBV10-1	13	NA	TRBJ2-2	TGCGCCAGCAGTGAACGGGGGACCGGGGAGCTGTTTTTT	CASSERGTGELFF
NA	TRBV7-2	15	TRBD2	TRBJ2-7	TGTGCCAGCAGCCTAACTAGCGGGAGTTCCTACGAGCAGTACTTC	CASSLTSGSSYEQYF
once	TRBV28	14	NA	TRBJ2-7	TGTGCCAGCAGCACCTCCCCCCCGGGCTACGAGCAGTACTTC	CASSTSPPGYEQYF
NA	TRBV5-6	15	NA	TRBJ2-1	TGTGCCAGCAGCCACCACGCCCAGGGCTACAATGAGCAGTTCTTC	CASSHHAQGYNEQFF
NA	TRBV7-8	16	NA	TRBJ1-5	TGTGCCAGCAGCTTAGGTTTCCCATCAGGCTTCCAGCCCCAGCATTTT	CASSLGFPSGFQPQHF
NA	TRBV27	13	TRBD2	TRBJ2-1	TGTGCCAGCAGTTTATCGGGGGGGAGTGAGCAGTTCTTC	CASSLSGGSEQFF
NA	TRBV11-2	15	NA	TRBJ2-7	TGTGCCAGCAGCTTAGGGCGGTTGCGGGCCTACGAGCAGTACTTC	CASSLGRLRAYEQYF
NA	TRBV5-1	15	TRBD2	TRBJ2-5	TGCGCCAGCAGCTTGACTAGCGGGAGAGGAGAGACCCAGTACTTC	CASSLTSGRGETQYF
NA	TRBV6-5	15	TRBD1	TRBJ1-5	TGTGCCAGCACCGCGACAGGGGGAGGCAATCAGCCCCAGCATTTT	CASTATGGGNQPQHF
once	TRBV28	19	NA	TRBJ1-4	TGTGCCAGCAGTTCCTTTGGCCGGCTTGGGGGGTTGTCTAATGAAAAACTGTTTTTT	CASSSFGRLGGLSNEKLFF
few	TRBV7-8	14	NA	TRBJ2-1	TGTGCCAGCAGCGCCCCCAGGGATAGGGGTGAGCAGTTCTTC	CASSAPRDRGEQFF
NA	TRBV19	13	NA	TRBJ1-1	TGTGCCAGTAAGCCGAACGCTTTCACTGAAGCTTTCTTT	CASKPNAFTEAFF
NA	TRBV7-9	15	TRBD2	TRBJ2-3	TGTGCCAGCAGCTTAGGCTCACTAGCGGCAGATACGCAGTATTTT	CASSLGSLAADTQYF
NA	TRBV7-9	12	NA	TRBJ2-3	TGTGCCAGCACTTCCTCGGAGGATACGCAGTATTTT	CASTSSEDTQYF
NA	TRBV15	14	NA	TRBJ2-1	TGTGCCACCAGCAGAGATTATGAGCGGGCAGGGCAGTTCTTC	CATSRDYERAGQFF
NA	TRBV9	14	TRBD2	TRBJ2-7	TGTGCCAGCAGTATAGCGGGAGGGGCCTACGAGCAGTACTTC	CASSIAGGAYEQYF
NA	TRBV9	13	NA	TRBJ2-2	TGTGCCAGCAGCGTAGAAGAGGCCGGGGAGCTGTTTTTT	CASSVEEAGELFF
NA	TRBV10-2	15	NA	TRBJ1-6	TGCGCCCTCCGGCGAGGTAGCTCCTATAATTCACCCCTCCACTTT	CALRRGSSYNSPLHF
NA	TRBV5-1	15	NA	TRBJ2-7	TGCGCCAGCAGCTTGGCCGGGAATAGACTCGGGAAGCAGTACTTC	CASSLAGNRLGKQYF
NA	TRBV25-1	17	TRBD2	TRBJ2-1	TGTGCCAGCAGTGAGATAAGCGGGAGGGCTTTCTACAATGAGCAGTTCTTC	CASSEISGRAFYNEQFF